The 29 T cell receptor beta chains below all came from one sample that was sequenced in a study of T cell repertoires in cytomegalovirus infection. TCRdb re-called the reads with MiXCR, one entry per CDR3 protein. The sample lists some 300,000 distinct CDR3 sequences, approximately 10% occurring once. Material: PBMCs. All receptors come from a human donor in good health (CMV status not recorded). Some clones in this sample may be carry-over from other donors' samples.

At least ten counts were recorded for this clonotype. This chain links TRBV28 with TRBJ1-6, with a possible D match to TRBD1 (6 bases). The CDR3 loop spans 16 amino acids. V dropped 6 bases and J dropped 10 bases, with 22 bases sitting between them. Germline-derived CDR1 and CDR2 are MDHEN and SYDVKM. CDR3 sequence (DNA): TGTGCCAGCAGGCAGAATTTAGGGACATATCGCTCACCCCTCCACTTT. It specifies CASRQNLGTYRSPLHF.

This clonotype was seen repeatedly, ten times or more. The chain has TRBV6-1 and TRBJ2-7; unclear D gene. Trimming removed 5 bases from V and 4 bases from J, with 12 bases in between. Germline-derived CDR1 and CDR2 are MNHNS and SASEGT. This CDR3 region has 13 residues. The CDR3 sequence: CASSYGVGYEQYF. As DNA, the CDR3 is TGTGCCAGCAGTTATGGGGTAGGGTACGAGCAGTACTTC.

This clonotype was counted between two and nine times. The rearrangement joins TRBV20-1 to TRBJ2-1; 8 bases align to TRBD2. This CDR3 is built from 13 residues. V was clipped by 6 bases and J by 9 bases; unmatched bases: 10. The germline V gene has CDR1 DFQATT and CDR2 SNEGSKA (reference sequence). The CDR3 spells CSATGTRTGEQFF. CDR3 DNA: TGCAGTGCCACCGGGACTAGGACTGGTGAGCAGTTCTTC.

This clonotype was counted at least ten times. The chain uses TRBV10-3 and TRBJ1-6; maybe TRBD1 (5 bases). The CDR3 length is 16 residues. V was shortened by 2 bases and J by 10 bases, with 18 bases between the two germline ends. The V gene's germline CDR1 is ENHRY and CDR2 SYGVKD. The chain's CDR3 is CAISEGEGAGKSPLHF. Here the CDR3 DNA reads TGTGCCATCAGTGAGGGAGAAGGGGCTGGAAAATCACCCCTCCACTTT.

This clonotype was counted many times. The chain joins TRBV6-5 to TRBJ1-1, with D unclear. CDR1 is MNHEY and CDR2 is SVGAGI in the germline V gene. This CDR3 is built from 14 residues. V lost 0 bases to trimming and J lost 3 bases, with 8 bases between them. This chain's CDR3 is CASSYSSGDTEAFF. The DNA of the CDR3 is TGTGCCAGCAGTTACTCGAGCGGGGACACTGAAGCTTTCTTT.

This clonotype was seen at least ten times. The chain couples TRBV10-3 to TRBJ1-5; possibly TRBD1 for D (6 bases). CDR3 length: 14 amino acids. CDR1 ENHRY and CDR2 SYGVKD come from the germline V gene. With 6 bases removed from V and 9 bases from J, the gap between germline ends came to 18 bases. The CDR3 spells CAIRIGGAGGPQHF. The CDR3 region has the DNA TGTGCCATCAGGATCGGGGGGGCTGGGGGGCCCCAGCATTTT.

This clonotype was recorded at least ten times. The chain combines TRBV12-3 or TRBV12-4 with TRBJ1-5, with D possibly TRBD1 on 6 matching bases. CDR3 length equals 15 residues. With 8 bases removed from V and 6 bases from J, the gap between germline ends came to 20 bases. CDR3 bases: TGTGCCAGCTCAACGAAACAGGGTGGGCGTCAGCCCCAGCATTTT. Translation: CASSTKQGGRQPQHF.

The chain carries TRBV7-9 and TRBJ2-1; 13 nucleotides match TRBD2. The CDR3 runs 19 residues. Trimming took 1 base from V and 8 from J; bases not matched to a gene: 14. Per the germline V gene, CDR1 is SEHNR and CDR2 is FQNEAQ (reference sequence). Here the CDR3 reads CASSLGESTSGGRRHEQFF. CDR3 DNA: TGTGCCAGCAGCTTAGGGGAGTCGACTAGCGGGGGGAGGCGGCATGAGCAGTTCTTC. Based on the CDR3 plus reference TRBV7-9 and TRBJ2-1, the full variable domain is DTGVSQNPRHKITKRGQNVTFRCDPISEHNRLYWYRQTLGQGPEFLTYFQNEAQLEKSRLLSDRFSAERPKGSFSTLEIQRTEQGDSAMYLCASSLGESTSGGRRHEQFFGPGTRLTVL.

This clonotype was detected many times. The V call is TRBV5-1, the J call TRBJ2-7, with TRBD1 matching over 7 bases. Germline V lookup: CDR1 SGHRS, CDR2 YFSETQ. The CDR3 covers 14 residues. Germline trimming cut 0 bases from V and 2 bases from J; bases unmatched to any gene: 2. CDR3 in amino acids: CASSLGQGAYEQYV. Written as DNA, the CDR3 is TGCGCCAGCAGCTTGGGACAGGGAGCCTACGAGCAGTACGTC.

This chain joins TRBV20-1 and TRBJ1-1; D unclear. Trimming cost V 8 bases and J 1 base, with 8 bases left between them. Per the germline V gene, CDR1 is DFQATT and CDR2 is SNEGSKA (reference sequence). This CDR3 contains 11 residues. The CDR3 sequence: CSTRENTEAFF. The DNA of the CDR3 is TGCAGTACGAGGGAGAACACTGAAGCTTTCTTT.

Comment on this clonotype: With a much larger clone just one base away, this may be a read error. V gene TRBV19 combines with J gene TRBJ1-1; D is uncertain. The CDR3 has 11 residues. Germline CDR1 is LNHDA and CDR2 is SQIVND (reference sequence). CDR3 nucleotides: TGTGCCAGTAGTATAAATTCAGAAGCTTCCTTT. Amino acid sequence: CASSINSEASF.

In this sample, this clonotype turned up many times. J is TRBJ2-2 and V is TRBV5-4; 8 nucleotides match TRBD1. Germline CDR1 and CDR2: SGHNT and YYREEE (reference sequence). The CDR3 spans 15 residues. V shed 2 bases and J 3 bases; nucleotides not matched to a gene: 3. The CDR3 DNA follows: TGTGCCAGCAGCTTACCAGGGGGCGACACCGGGGAGCTGTTTTTT. It translates to CASSLPGGDTGELFF.

The table lists this clonotype with many counts. The rearrangement joins TRBV7-2 to TRBJ2-4; 13 nucleotides agree with TRBD2. The CDR3 is 18 amino acids. The junction had 9 bases not matched to a gene; V was cut back by 5 bases and J by 2 bases. Per the germline V gene, CDR1 is SGHTA and CDR2 is FQGNSA. The CDR3 DNA reads as TGTGCCAGCAGCCCCGGGACTAGCGGGGTACGGCCCAAAAACATTCAGTACTTC. Encoded protein: CASSPGTSGVRPKNIQYF.

This clonotype was recorded at least ten times. The V gene is TRBV12-3 or TRBV12-4, the J gene TRBJ2-2; D is undetermined. CDR3 length equals 16 residues. The germline V and J ends were trimmed by 2 bases and 6 bases, with 16 bases remaining between them. This CDR3 is CASSLWGSERPGELFF. The CDR3 DNA is TGTGCCAGCAGTTTATGGGGATCCGAACGACCCGGGGAGCTGTTTTTT.

The table lists this clonotype with a few counts. The chain is built from TRBV29-1 and TRBJ1-2; TRBD1 is a possible D gene (5 bases). CDR3 length equals 12 residues. Germline values: CDR1 SQVTM, CDR2 ANQGSEA. Trimming removed 5 bases at V and 2 bases at J, with 9 bases between. The DNA for the CDR3 is TGCAGCGTTTCTCCAGGGAACTATGGCTACACCTTC. The encoded protein is CSVSPGNYGYTF.

Of note for this clonotype: An end of the junction differs from the germline gene, which may be a read error. The chain carries TRBV7-9 and TRBJ1-2, with 7 bases matching TRBD1. Germline V CDR1 and CDR2: SEHNR, FQNEAQ (reference sequence). The CDR3 is 13 residues long. CDR3 residues: CAGSLQGNYGYTF. The CDR3 DNA sequence: TGTGCCGGCAGCTTACAGGGGAACTATGGCTACACCTTC. Drawing the rest from reference TRBV7-9 and TRBJ1-2, the complete variable domain is DTGVSQNPRHKITKRGQNVTFRCDPISEHNRLYWYRQTLGQGPEFLTYFQNEAQLEKSRLLSDRFSAERPKGSFSTLEIQRTEQGDSAMYLCAGSLQGNYGYTFGSGTRLTVV.

This clonotype was counted at least ten times. The CDR3 loop is CATSPPKRGLADTEAFF. In nucleotides, the CDR3 is TGTGCCACCAGCCCTCCTAAGCGGGGACTCGCGGACACTGAAGCTTTCTTT. This chain joins TRBV15 and TRBJ1-1; D is possibly TRBD1 (5 bases). Germline CDR1 reads LNHNV; CDR2 reads YYDKDF (reference sequence). Trimming cost V 5 bases and J 3 bases, with 22 bases left between them. CDR3 length equals 17 residues.

This clonotype was counted many times. The chain links TRBV19 to TRBJ2-3, with TRBD2 identical over 9 bases. Germline trimming cut 7 bases from V and 2 bases from J; bases unmatched to any gene: 7. The CDR3 has 15 residues. The germline CDR1 and CDR2 sequences are LNHDA and SQIVND (reference sequence). This chain's CDR3 is CASTDSGGTTDTQYF. CDR3 sequence (DNA): TGTGCCAGTACCGACAGCGGGGGGACCACAGATACGCAGTATTTT.

This clonotype turned up a few times. This chain uses TRBV2 with TRBJ2-3; the match to TRBD2 covers 7 bases. CDR3 length: 11 amino acids. V lost 11 bases and J lost 7; bases outside the gene matches: 6. The germline CDR1 and CDR2 sequences are SNHLY and FYNNEI. CDR3 amino acids: CASGGLNTQYF. The CDR3 DNA is TGTGCCTCCGGGGGGTTGAATACGCAGTATTTT. Based on the CDR3 plus reference TRBV2 and TRBJ2-3, the full variable domain is EPEVTQTPSHQVTQMGQEVILRCVPISNHLYFYWYRQILGQKVEFLVSFYNNEISEKSEIFDDQFSVERPDGSNFTLKIRSTKLEDSAMYFCASGGLNTQYFGPGTRLTVL.

This clonotype was recorded at least ten times. The V gene is TRBV7-9, the J gene TRBJ1-2; tentative D call: TRBD1 (5 bases). The V end was cut by 4 bases, the J end by 6 bases, with 12 bases between. The CDR3 sequence is 13 residues long. Germline CDR1 is SEHNR and CDR2 is FQNEAQ (reference sequence). The CDR3 sequence is CASSSMGQDGYTF. CDR3 coding DNA: TGTGCCAGCAGCTCCATGGGGCAGGATGGCTACACCTTC.

This clonotype occurred many times. The chain carries TRBV29-1 and TRBJ2-7; 7 nucleotides agree with TRBD2. This CDR3 comprises 14 residues. V lost 4 bases to trimming and J lost 2 bases; unmatched junction nucleotides: 8. In germline, CDR1 is SQVTM, CDR2 ANQGSEA. CDR3 sequence reads: CSVGRRGVPYEQYF. The CDR3 DNA is TGCAGCGTTGGCCGCCGGGGGGTCCCCTACGAGCAGTACTTC.

This clonotype was counted ten times or more. This chain joins TRBV7-9 and TRBJ1-1, with D perhaps matching TRBD1 (6 bases). In germline, CDR1 is SEHNR, CDR2 FQNEAQ (reference sequence). This CDR3 has 13 residues. The germline V and J ends were trimmed by 5 bases and 6 bases, with 13 bases remaining between them. CDR3 bases: TGTGCCAGCAGCCCACCGGAGGGGGCTGAAGCTTTCTTT. It specifies CASSPPEGAEAFF.

The V and J genes are TRBV6-2 or TRBV6-3 and TRBJ2-7; TRBD2 matches 10 bases. Germline CDR1 is MNHEY and CDR2 is SVGEGT. This CDR3 spans 15 amino acids. V was pared by 4 bases and J by 3 bases, with 6 bases of the junction left unmatched. CDR3 residues: CASSSYGLADYEQYV. The CDR3 nucleotides are TGTGCCAGCAGTTCGTATGGACTAGCGGACTACGAGCAGTACGTC.

This clonotype was counted at least ten times. This chain connects TRBV7-9 to TRBJ1-2; D not resolved. Between the trimmed V and J ends, which lost 5 bases and 0 bases, there was a span of 7 bases. The CDR3 length is 13 residues. Per the germline V gene, CDR1 is SEHNR and CDR2 is FQNEAQ (reference sequence). The CDR3 sequence: CASSPTTNYGYTF. The CDR3 nucleotides are TGTGCCAGCAGCCCTACGACTAACTATGGCTACACCTTC.

V gene TRBV12-5 combines with J gene TRBJ2-7; 9 bases align to TRBD1. The length of the CDR3 is 14 residues. Trimming took 6 bases from V and 7 from J; bases not matched to a gene: 10. Germline values: CDR1 LGHNT, CDR2 FRNRAP. CDR3: CASGRGQGLWEQYF. CDR3 bases: TGTGCTAGTGGCCGGGGACAGGGTTTGTGGGAGCAGTACTTC.

This chain joins TRBV20-1 and TRBJ1-4, with no clear D. The CDR3 sequence is 16 residues long. Trimming left V 2 bases short and J 4 bases short, with 17 bases between. Germline loops: CDR1 DFQATT, CDR2 SNEGSKA (reference sequence). The CDR3 region has the DNA TGCAGTGCTAGAAATACGGACGGATCCTTTAATGAAAAACTGTTTTTT. It yields the protein CSARNTDGSFNEKLFF.

This clonotype was found a few times. This rearrangement joins TRBV6-2 or TRBV6-3 to TRBJ2-1; TRBD2 aligns across 9 bases. This CDR3 has 14 residues. V trimming: 4 bases; J trimming: 6 bases; junction bases outside the gene matches: 4. Germline V lookup: CDR1 MNHEY, CDR2 SVGEGT. CDR3 coding DNA: TGTGCCAGCAGTTTGGATAGCGGGGGCAATGAGCAGTTCTTC. As protein: CASSLDSGGNEQFF.

This clonotype was found many times. The rearrangement joins TRBV20-1 to TRBJ1-1; no definite D call. This CDR3 is built from 14 residues. Trimming shortened V by 1 base and J by 0 bases, and 9 bases separated the two germline ends. The germline V gene has CDR1 DFQATT and CDR2 SNEGSKA (reference sequence). The CDR3 here is CSARVEIMNTEAFF. The CDR3 nucleotides are TGCAGTGCTAGAGTAGAAATTATGAACACTGAAGCTTTCTTT.

There are many counts of this clonotype. V gene TRBV20-1 combines with J gene TRBJ1-6; maybe TRBD1 (6 bases). V was cut by 5 bases and J by 12 bases, with 29 bases left in between. Germline lookup yields CDR1 DFQATT and CDR2 SNEGSKA (reference sequence). The CDR3 is 17 amino acids. CDR3 sequence (DNA): TGCAGTGCTCGAACAGGACAGAGAGGGATGGTCAGAGGACCCCTCCACTTT. Encoded protein: CSARTGQRGMVRGPLHF.